The 26 T cell receptor beta chains reported below all come from one sample, sequenced in a study of Graves' ophthalmopathy and Graves' hyperthyroidism. For repertoire sequencing, the TCR beta CDR3 regions were amplified from RNA transcripts. In the first round, RT-PCR was carried out with HTBI primers, and a multiplex PCR formed the second round. TCRdb re-called the multiplex PCR reads through MiXCR, storing one row per CDR3 protein. This sample has fewer than 650,000 distinct CDR3 sequences; 20% to 25% occur once, and the top ten carry approximately 7%. Source material: peripheral blood. These receptors were collected from a woman between 18 and 29 years old with stable Graves' hyperthyroidism. Some clones in this sample may be carry-over from other donors' samples.

Many counts were recorded for this clonotype. The CDR3, as DNA: TGTGCCAGTAGTACGTGGACAGGGGAAGAGACCCAGTACTTC. Its translation: CASSTWTGEETQYF. The chain carries TRBV19 and TRBJ2-5; 9 nucleotides align to TRBD1. There are 14 residues in the CDR3. V gave up 4 bases and J gave up 3 bases; unmatched junction bases: 3. In germline, CDR1 is LNHDA, CDR2 SQIVND (reference sequence).

As for this clonotype: One base away lies a much larger clone, so this may be a sequencing read error. The chain links TRBV14 to TRBJ2-5; D is ambiguous. Germline assignment: CDR1 SGHDN and CDR2 FVKESK. The CDR3 runs 17 residues. The CDR3 sequence is CASSTLQPAAITETRYF. The CDR3 region has the DNA TGTGCCAGCAGCACCCTCCAGCCGGCAGCGATCACGGAGACCCGGTACTTC.

The rearrangement joins TRBV20-1 to TRBJ1-2, with 10 bases aligning to TRBD1. The germline CDR1 and CDR2 sequences are DFQATT and SNEGSKA (reference sequence). Unmatched junction bases numbered 7, after V lost 5 bases and J lost 7 bases. This CDR3 has 13 residues. The CDR3 DNA is TGCAGTGCTTCGAGACAGGGGGCGCCTGGCTACACCTTC. It is translated as CSASRQGAPGYTF.

V usage is TRBV7-2 and J usage is TRBJ2-3; no reliable D call. CDR3 size: 11 residues. V lost 7 bases, J lost 2 bases, and 4 bases lay in between. Germline assignment: CDR1 SGHTA and CDR2 FQGNSA. The CDR3 DNA is TGTGCCAGCACTAACACAGATACGCAGTATTTT. Translation gives CASTNTDTQYF.

This clonotype was seen at least ten times. V is TRBV10-3 and J is TRBJ2-7, with D perhaps assigned TRBD1 or TRBD2 (5 bases each). The CDR3 is 13 amino acids. CDR1 ENHRY and CDR2 SYGVKD come from the germline V gene. V shed 6 bases and J shed 0 bases, with 9 bases lying between them. The DNA for the CDR3 is TGTGCCATCAGACCCGGGACCTCCTACGAGCAGTACTTC. It specifies CAIRPGTSYEQYF.

The chain's CDR3 is CASSLTGGASRGAQYF. For the CDR3, the DNA is TGTGCCAGCAGCTTAACCGGGGGGGCATCCCGGGGGGCCCAGTACTTC. V and J are TRBV11-2 and TRBJ2-5; the match to TRBD2 covers 8 bases. The V gene end was trimmed by 2 bases and the J gene end by 9 bases; junction bases not matched to a gene: 14. Germline V CDR1 and CDR2: SGHAT, FQNNGV. The CDR3 consists of 16 residues.

This clonotype has ten or more counts. The chain combines TRBV6-2 or TRBV6-3 with TRBJ1-1; D call uncertain. Trimming shortened V by 4 bases and J by 4 bases, and 16 bases separated the two germline ends. The CDR3 runs to 15 residues. CDR1 is MNHEY, CDR2 SVGEGT, per germline. CDR3 bases: TGTGCCAGCAGTTCCCTGACCGGTGAGGGCACTGAAGCTTTCTTT. Its protein product is CASSSLTGEGTEAFF.

This clonotype was seen many times. This chain links TRBV2 with TRBJ2-5, with 9 bases that match TRBD2. The CDR3 totals 15 residues. The germline gives CDR1 SNHLY, CDR2 FYNNEI. V gave up 3 bases and J gave up 2 bases; unmatched junction bases: 4. The DNA of the CDR3 is TGTGCCAGCAGTGATGGGCTAGCGGGGCAAGAGACCCAGTACTTC. It is translated as CASSDGLAGQETQYF.

This rearrangement joins TRBV30 to TRBJ2-7; D might be TRBD1 (5 bases). CDR1 is GTSNPN and CDR2 is SVGIG in the germline V gene (reference sequence). There are 13 residues in the CDR3. V dropped 2 bases and J dropped 2 bases, with 10 bases sitting between them. The CDR3: CAWSLDRTYEQYF. CDR3 nucleotide sequence: TGTGCCTGGAGTCTCGACAGAACCTACGAGCAGTACTTC.

The rearrangement links TRBV5-5 to TRBJ1-1; no reliable D call. Germline V gene sequence: CDR1 SGHKS, CDR2 YYEKEE (reference sequence). This CDR3 has 14 residues. V was trimmed by 4 bases and J by 2 bases, leaving 12 bases between them. The chain's CDR3 is CASSSGISNTEAFF. CDR3 in DNA: TGTGCCAGCAGCAGCGGGATTTCTAACACTGAAGCTTTCTTT.

The chain combines TRBV2 with TRBJ1-1; 10 nucleotides match TRBD1. The CDR3 is made up of 16 amino acids. With 5 bases clipped from V and 4 bases from J, the junction kept 10 bases outside the gene matches. CDR1 is SNHLY and CDR2 is FYNNEI in the germline V gene. CDR3 coding DNA: TGTGCCAGCAGTCGTCCCGGGACAGGGGTAGGCACTGAAGCTTTCTTT. This encodes CASSRPGTGVGTEAFF.

This clonotype has a count of ten or more. This chain uses TRBV11-1 with TRBJ1-1; tentative D call: TRBD1 (5 bases). Germline V gene lookup returns CDR1 SGHAT and CDR2 FQDESV (reference sequence). This CDR3 spans 16 amino acids. Trimming pared 5 bases from V and 4 bases from J, leaving 20 bases between. The CDR3 sequence: CASSLGRGGLGTEAFF. As DNA, the CDR3 is TGTGCCAGCAGCCTGGGTAGGGGAGGTTTGGGCACTGAAGCTTTCTTT.

This clonotype was detected ten times or more. The V gene is TRBV12-3 or TRBV12-4, the J gene TRBJ1-1, with 7 bases matching TRBD1. V was pared by 5 bases and J by 0 bases, with 6 bases of the junction left unmatched. The CDR3 extends over 15 amino acids. CDR3 loop: CASSPQGTLNTEAFF. DNA for the CDR3: TGTGCCAGCAGTCCACAGGGGACCCTGAACACTGAAGCTTTCTTT.

This clonotype was picked up many times. V is TRBV10-3 and J is TRBJ2-2; D is possibly TRBD2 (6 bases). In germline, CDR1 is ENHRY, CDR2 SYGVKD. V dropped 11 bases and J dropped 3 bases, with 19 bases sitting between them. This CDR3 is built from 15 residues. DNA for the CDR3: TGTGCCTCAAATTACGGGGGTGGTGACACCGGGGAGCTGTTTTTT. This codes for CASNYGGGDTGELFF.

Points on this clonotype: One end of the junction varies from germline; a read error may be responsible. The chain is built from TRBV6-2 or TRBV6-3 and TRBJ2-1; perhaps D is TRBD1 or TRBD2 (6 bases each). Germline CDR1 reads MNHEY; CDR2 reads SVGEGT. The CDR3 loop spans 14 amino acids. The CDR3 loop reads CASSLGRGPNEKFF. The CDR3 DNA sequence: TGTGCCAGCAGCTTGGGACGGGGGCCCAATGAGAAGTTCTTC.

The sample holds a few counts of this clonotype. The chain couples TRBV28 to TRBJ1-2; tentatively, D is TRBD1 (6 bases). Germline CDR1 is MDHEN and CDR2 is SYDVKM. Trimming took 2 bases from V and 8 from J, leaving 21 bases between them. The CDR3 is 16 residues long. DNA of the CDR3: TGTGCCAGCAGTTTACGCGGACAGCCCCGTCCTCGGGGCTACACCTTC. Translating it yields CASSLRGQPRPRGYTF.

This clonotype was observed many times. This chain connects TRBV12-3 or TRBV12-4 to TRBJ2-1; D is undetermined. The V and J ends lost 5 bases and 7 bases respectively, with 18 bases between them. CDR3 length: 15 amino acids. CDR3 coding DNA: TGTGCCAGCAGTCAGGACCCCCAGACCGTTAATGAGCAGTTCTTC. Residues: CASSQDPQTVNEQFF.

This clonotype was seen ten or more times. V and J are TRBV5-1 and TRBJ1-1; perhaps TRBD1 as D (5 bases). Germline assignment: CDR1 SGHRS and CDR2 YFSETQ. CDR3 size: 16 residues. V lost 4 bases to trimming and J lost 0 bases, with 16 bases between them. The CDR3 coding sequence is TGCGCCAGCAGCCCAGTTCCGGGACTAATGAACACTGAAGCTTTCTTT. This encodes CASSPVPGLMNTEAFF.

The gene calls are TRBV4-2 and TRBJ2-2, with a weak D call TRBD1 (5 bases). CDR1 and CDR2 from the germline V gene are LGHNA and YNFKEQ. This CDR3 spans 17 amino acids. Trimming cost V 4 bases and J 4 bases, with 19 bases left between them. The CDR3 DNA follows: TGTGCCAGCAGCCCAAGTCCTGGAGCTCAGGGCACCGGGGAGCTGTTTTTT. Translating gives CASSPSPGAQGTGELFF.

This clonotype appeared many times. V gene TRBV7-9 combines with J gene TRBJ2-7, with D uncertain. CDR1 is SEHNR and CDR2 is FQNEAQ in the germline V gene (reference sequence). Trimming removed 1 base from V and 6 bases from J, with 4 bases in between. The CDR3 has 11 residues. CDR3 nucleotide sequence: TGTGCCAGCAGCTTAGATCCCGAGCAGTACTTC. Translating gives CASSLDPEQYF.

Here the CDR3 reads CASRLAGTTDTQYF. CDR3 nucleotides: TGTGCCAGCCGACTAGCGGGGACCACAGATACGCAGTATTTT. This sequence joins TRBV6-1 and TRBJ2-3; 11 positions match TRBD2. The CDR3 has 14 residues. Looked up from germline, CDR1 is MNHNS and CDR2 is SASEGT. V trimming: 8 bases; J trimming: 2 bases; junction bases outside the gene matches: 3.

Many counts were recorded for this clonotype. V and J are TRBV15 and TRBJ1-3; the D is unclear. V was trimmed by 5 bases and J by 0 bases, leaving 8 bases between them. Germline V gene data show CDR1 as LNHNV and CDR2 as YYDKDF (reference sequence). This CDR3 is 14 amino acids long. The CDR3 nucleotides read TGTGCCACCAGCGGGGATTACTCTGGAAACACCATATATTTT. It specifies CATSGDYSGNTIYF.

This clonotype was counted at least ten times. The chain couples TRBV11-1 to TRBJ2-5; the D gene is possibly TRBD1 (6 bases). The CDR3 length is 14 residues. Trimming stripped 5 bases from V and 2 bases from J, with 12 bases between. CDR1 SGHAT and CDR2 FQDESV come from the germline V gene (reference sequence). The CDR3 bases are TGTGCCAGCAGCCTCTACACAGGGCAAGAGACCCAGTACTTC. Translated: CASSLYTGQETQYF.

This clonotype came up many times. V usage is TRBV27 and J usage is TRBJ1-2; the D is unclear. The CDR3 has 14 amino acids. The germline CDR1 and CDR2 sequences are MNHEY and SMNVEV (reference sequence). Trimming removed 0 bases from V and 4 bases from J, with 9 bases in between. In DNA, the CDR3 is TGTGCCAGCAGTTTATCGAAAGGGTTCTATGGCTACACCTTC. Translation: CASSLSKGFYGYTF.

V is TRBV29-1 and J is TRBJ2-5; 7 bases are a match to TRBD2. The trim removed 4 bases at V and 1 base at J, leaving 0 bases unmatched. The CDR3 sequence is 12 residues long. Germline V CDR1 and CDR2: SQVTM, ANQGSEA. The CDR3 sequence: CSVAGGQETQYF. CDR3 DNA: TGCAGCGTTGCGGGGGGCCAAGAGACCCAGTACTTC.

This clonotype was counted at least ten times. The rearrangement joins TRBV28 to TRBJ1-1; 9 positions match TRBD1. The V gene end was trimmed by 3 bases and the J gene end by 6 bases; junction bases not matched to a gene: 11. Germline V gives CDR1 MDHEN, CDR2 SYDVKM. The CDR3 totals 16 residues. The CDR3 DNA is TGTGCCAGCAGTTTCATACCGGGACAGGGTCGGGCTGAAGCTTTCTTT. Translation: CASSFIPGQGRAEAFF.